This T cell receptor beta chain was obtained from a study of blood T cells in healthy people across ages. Turning to the study itself: Through template switching, about one barcoded beta molecule was captured per two T cells, as measured in model experiments. Study-level points and caveats: In long-lived donors, naive CD4+ cell counts and diversity exceeded those of aged donors. With age, beta diversity per million T cells declined roughly linearly, significantly by over 35.

A remark on this clonotype: Its matching antigen is unknown.

Sample-barcoded 5' priming and a J-beta primer mix drove a second PCR of about 6 to 11 cycles. MiXCR was run by TCRdb on the 5' RACE reads, yielding one entry per CDR3 protein. The sample contains around 690,000 distinct CDR3 sequences, roughly 58% of which appear only once. The CDR3 totals 16 residues. V was cut by 0 bases and J by 4 bases, with 14 bases left in between. Germline lookup yields CDR1 SGHRS and CDR2 YFSETQ. The rearrangement uses TRBV5-1 and TRBJ2-1, with D possibly TRBD2 on 5 matching bases. Sequenced sample: blood. The receptor was derived from a man between 60 and 70 years old in good health. The chain's CDR3 is CASSLVGRRPYNEQFF. The CDR3 nucleotides are TGCGCCAGCAGCTTGGTGGGGAGAAGACCGTACAATGAGCAGTTCTTC.